This TCR beta chain was captured in a study of T cell changes during pregnancy in multiple sclerosis. Sequencing was performed with immunoSEQ multiplex PCR; in TCRdb, only in-frame clones are kept and a portion is missing. This table has approximately 31,000 clones, roughly nine tenths appearing once. The sample was CD4+ T cells from peripheral blood mononuclear cells, taken in the second trimester of pregnancy. The origin of this receptor is a female donor in good health, enrolled as a control in a pregnancy study.

The CDR3 coding sequence is TGTGCCAGTAGTAGCCTGACAGGGAAGAATGAGCAGTTCTTC. Encoded protein: CASSSLTGKNEQFF. V is TRBV19 and J is TRBJ2-1; 7 bases map to TRBD1. The V segment lost 4 bases and the J segment 7 bases; nucleotides outside the gene matches: 7. Germline V gene data show CDR1 as LNHDA and CDR2 as SQIVND (reference sequence). The CDR3 has 14 amino acids. Drawing the rest from reference TRBV19 and TRBJ2-1, the complete variable domain is DGGITQSPKYLFRKEGQNVTLSCEQNLNHDAMYWYRQDPGQGLRLIYYSQIVNDFQKGDIAEGYSVSREKKESFPLTVTSAQKNPTAFYLCASSSLTGKNEQFFGPGTRLTVL.